This T cell receptor (beta chain) derives from a study of human thymus T cells. The assay was immunoSEQ multiplex PCR, and TCRdb's table has in-frame clones only and misses some. Among about 46,000 clones listed, approximately 95% were seen once. Donors consisted of healthy Finnish infants (having corrective surgery for congenital heart defects). The receptor's source is a girl less than two years old with a congenital heart defect but otherwise immunologically healthy. The sequenced sample was blood.

CDR3 nucleotides: TGTGCCAGCAGCTGGGGACTAGGGGACGAGCAGTACTTC. Protein: CASSWGLGDEQYF. The V and J genes are TRBV7-9 and TRBJ2-7; 8 nucleotides match TRBD2. This CDR3 is built from 13 residues. Germline V gene data show CDR1 as SEHNR and CDR2 as FQNEAQ (reference sequence). V was pared by 4 bases and J by 5 bases, with 4 bases of the junction left unmatched.